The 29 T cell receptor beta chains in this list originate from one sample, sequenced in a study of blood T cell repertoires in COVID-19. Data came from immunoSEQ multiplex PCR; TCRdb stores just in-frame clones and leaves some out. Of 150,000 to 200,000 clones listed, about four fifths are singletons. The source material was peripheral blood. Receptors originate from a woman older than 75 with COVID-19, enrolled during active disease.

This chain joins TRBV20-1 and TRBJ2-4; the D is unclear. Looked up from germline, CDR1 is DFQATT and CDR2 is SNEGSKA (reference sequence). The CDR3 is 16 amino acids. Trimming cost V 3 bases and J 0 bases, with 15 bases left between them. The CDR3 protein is CSASGGLNSAKNIQYF. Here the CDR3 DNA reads TGCAGTGCTAGTGGTGGGCTGAATTCAGCCAAAAACATTCAGTACTTC.

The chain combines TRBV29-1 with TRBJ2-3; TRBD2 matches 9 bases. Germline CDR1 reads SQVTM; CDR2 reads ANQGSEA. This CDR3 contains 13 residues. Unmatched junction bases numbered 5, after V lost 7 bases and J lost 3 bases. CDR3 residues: CSAGAGGTDTQYF. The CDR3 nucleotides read TGCAGCGCCGGGGCGGGAGGGACAGATACGCAGTATTTT.

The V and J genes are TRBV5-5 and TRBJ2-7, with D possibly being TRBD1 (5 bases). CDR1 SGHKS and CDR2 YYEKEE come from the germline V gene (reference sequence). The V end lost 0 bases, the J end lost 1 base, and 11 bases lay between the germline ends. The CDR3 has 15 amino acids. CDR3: CASSLAYDRSYEQYF. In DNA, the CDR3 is TGTGCCAGCAGCTTGGCCTACGACAGATCCTACGAGCAGTACTTC.

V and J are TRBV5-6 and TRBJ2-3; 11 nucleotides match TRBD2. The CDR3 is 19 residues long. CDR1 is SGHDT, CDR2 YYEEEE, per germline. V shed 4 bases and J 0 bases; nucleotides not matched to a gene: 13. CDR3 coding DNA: TGTGCCAGCAGCGCGGCTCGGGCTAGCGGGGGGAGAAGCACAGATACGCAGTATTTT. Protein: CASSAARASGGRSTDTQYF.

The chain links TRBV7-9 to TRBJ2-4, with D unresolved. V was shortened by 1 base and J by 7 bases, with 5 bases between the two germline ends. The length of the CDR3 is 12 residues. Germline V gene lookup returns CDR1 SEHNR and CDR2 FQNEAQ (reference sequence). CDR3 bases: TGTGCCAGCAGCTTAGACGGGAACATTCAGTACTTC. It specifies CASSLDGNIQYF.

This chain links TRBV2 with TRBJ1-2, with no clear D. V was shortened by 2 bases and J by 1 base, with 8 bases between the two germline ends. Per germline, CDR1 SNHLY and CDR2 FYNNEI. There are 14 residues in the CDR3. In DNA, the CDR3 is TGTGCCAGCAGTGAACTGACGGGTAACTATGGCTACACCTTC. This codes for CASSELTGNYGYTF.

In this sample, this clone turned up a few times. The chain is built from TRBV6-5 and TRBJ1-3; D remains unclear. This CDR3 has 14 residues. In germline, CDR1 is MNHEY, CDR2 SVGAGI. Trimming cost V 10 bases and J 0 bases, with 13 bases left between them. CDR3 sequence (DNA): TGTGCCACCACTTCGGGGTACTCTGGAAACACCATATATTTT. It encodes CATTSGYSGNTIYF.

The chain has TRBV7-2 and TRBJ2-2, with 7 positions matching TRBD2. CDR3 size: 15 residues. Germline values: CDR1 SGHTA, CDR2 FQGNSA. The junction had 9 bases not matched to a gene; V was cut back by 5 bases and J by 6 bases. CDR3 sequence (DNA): TGTGCCAGCAGCCGCTCGGCGGGAGATGCCGGGGAGCTGTTTTTT. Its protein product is CASSRSAGDAGELFF.

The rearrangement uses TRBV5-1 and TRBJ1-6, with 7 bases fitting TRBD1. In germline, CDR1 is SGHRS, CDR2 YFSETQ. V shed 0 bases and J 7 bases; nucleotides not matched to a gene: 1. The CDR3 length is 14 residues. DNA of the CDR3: TGCGCCAGCAGCTTGGGACAGGGAAATTCACCCCTCCACTTT. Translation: CASSLGQGNSPLHF.

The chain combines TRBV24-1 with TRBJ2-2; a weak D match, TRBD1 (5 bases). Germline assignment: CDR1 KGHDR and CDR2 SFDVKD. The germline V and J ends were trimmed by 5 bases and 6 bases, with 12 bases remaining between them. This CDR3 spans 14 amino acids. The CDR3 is CATSARAGPGELFF. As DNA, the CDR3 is TGTGCCACCAGTGCCAGGGCAGGCCCCGGGGAGCTGTTTTTT.

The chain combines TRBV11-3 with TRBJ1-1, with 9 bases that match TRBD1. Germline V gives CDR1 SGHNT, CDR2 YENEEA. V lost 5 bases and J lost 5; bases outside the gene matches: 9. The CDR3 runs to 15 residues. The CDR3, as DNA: TGTGCCAGCAGCGCTATACAGGGGGCGAGGACTGAAGCTTTCTTT. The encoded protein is CASSAIQGARTEAFF.

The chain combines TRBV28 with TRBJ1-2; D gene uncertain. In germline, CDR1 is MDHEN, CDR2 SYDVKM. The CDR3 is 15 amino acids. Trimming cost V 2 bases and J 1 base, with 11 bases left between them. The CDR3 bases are TGTGCCAGCAGTTTAACGAGGGTTAGTAACTATGGCTACACCTTC. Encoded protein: CASSLTRVSNYGYTF.

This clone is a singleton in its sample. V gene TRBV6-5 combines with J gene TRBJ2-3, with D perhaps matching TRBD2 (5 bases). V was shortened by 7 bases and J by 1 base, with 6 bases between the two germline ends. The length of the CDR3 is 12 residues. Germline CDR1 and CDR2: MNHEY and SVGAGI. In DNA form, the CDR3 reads TGTGCCAGCAAGGAGGGCACAGATACGCAGTATTTT. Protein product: CASKEGTDTQYF.

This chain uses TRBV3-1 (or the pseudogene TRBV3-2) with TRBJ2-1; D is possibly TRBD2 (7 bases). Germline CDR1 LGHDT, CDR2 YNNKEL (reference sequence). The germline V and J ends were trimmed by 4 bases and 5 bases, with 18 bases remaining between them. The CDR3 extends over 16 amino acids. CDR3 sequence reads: CASSLLGRGSNNEQFF. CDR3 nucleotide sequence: TGTGCCAGCAGCCTGTTGGGGAGGGGGAGTAACAATGAGCAGTTCTTC.

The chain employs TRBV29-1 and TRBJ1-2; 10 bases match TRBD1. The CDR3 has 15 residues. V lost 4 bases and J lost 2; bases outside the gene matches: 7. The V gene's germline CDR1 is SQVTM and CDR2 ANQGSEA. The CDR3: CSVVRPGQGNYGYTF. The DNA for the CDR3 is TGCAGCGTTGTACGACCGGGACAGGGGAACTATGGCTACACCTTC.

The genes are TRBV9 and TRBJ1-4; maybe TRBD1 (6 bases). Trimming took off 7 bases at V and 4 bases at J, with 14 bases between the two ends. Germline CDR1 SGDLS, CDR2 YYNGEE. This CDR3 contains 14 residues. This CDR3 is CASGKTGYNEKLFF. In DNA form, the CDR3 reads TGTGCCAGCGGCAAGACAGGCTATAATGAAAAACTGTTTTTT.

The CDR3 sequence: CASMSAGYPGANVLTF. The CDR3 DNA sequence: TGTGCCAGCATGTCGGCAGGGTATCCTGGGGCCAACGTCCTGACTTTC. The chain carries TRBV27 and TRBJ2-6, with a possible D match to TRBD1 (5 bases). Germline V gene lookup returns CDR1 MNHEY and CDR2 SMNVEV (reference sequence). V lost 7 bases to trimming and J lost 2 bases, with 15 bases between them. The CDR3 extends over 16 amino acids.

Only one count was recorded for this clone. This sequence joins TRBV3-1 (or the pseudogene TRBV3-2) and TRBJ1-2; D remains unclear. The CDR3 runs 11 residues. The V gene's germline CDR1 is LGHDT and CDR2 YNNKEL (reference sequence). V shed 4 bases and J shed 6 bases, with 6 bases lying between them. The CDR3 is CASSRGDGYTF. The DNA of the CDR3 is TGTGCCAGCAGCCGCGGGGATGGCTACACCTTC.

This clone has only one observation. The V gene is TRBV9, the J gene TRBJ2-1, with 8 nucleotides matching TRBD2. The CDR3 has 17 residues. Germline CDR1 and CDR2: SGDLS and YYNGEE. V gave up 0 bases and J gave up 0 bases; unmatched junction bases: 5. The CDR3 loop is CASSVGAGGTSYNEQFF. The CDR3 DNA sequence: TGTGCCAGCAGCGTAGGGGCGGGGGGCACCTCCTACAATGAGCAGTTCTTC.

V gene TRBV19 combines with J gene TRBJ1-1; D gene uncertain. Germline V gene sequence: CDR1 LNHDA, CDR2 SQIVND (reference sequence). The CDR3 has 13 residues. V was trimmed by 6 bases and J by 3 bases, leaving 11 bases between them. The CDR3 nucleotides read TGTGCCAGTAGAGTGGCCGGGGACACTGAAGCTTTCTTT. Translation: CASRVAGDTEAFF.

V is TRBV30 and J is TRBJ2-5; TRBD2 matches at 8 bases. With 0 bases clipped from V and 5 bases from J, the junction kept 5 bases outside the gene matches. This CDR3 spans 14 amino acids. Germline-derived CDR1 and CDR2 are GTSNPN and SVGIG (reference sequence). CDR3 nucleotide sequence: TGTGCCTGGAGTGTCGGCGGGGGGAGGGAGACCCAGTACTTC. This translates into CAWSVGGGRETQYF.

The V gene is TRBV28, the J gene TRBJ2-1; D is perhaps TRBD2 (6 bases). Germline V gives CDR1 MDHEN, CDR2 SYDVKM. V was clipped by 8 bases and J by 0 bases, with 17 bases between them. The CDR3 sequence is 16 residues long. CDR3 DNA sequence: TGTGCCAGCCGATCGGGACTCCTAGACTCCTACAATGAGCAGTTCTTC. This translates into CASRSGLLDSYNEQFF.

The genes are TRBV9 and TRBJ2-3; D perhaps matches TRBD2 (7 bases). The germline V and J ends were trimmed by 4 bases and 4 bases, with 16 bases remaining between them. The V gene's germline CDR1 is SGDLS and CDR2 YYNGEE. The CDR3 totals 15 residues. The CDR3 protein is CASSTIGGAADTQYF. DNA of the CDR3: TGTGCCAGCAGCACCATTGGGGGGGCGGCAGATACGCAGTATTTT.

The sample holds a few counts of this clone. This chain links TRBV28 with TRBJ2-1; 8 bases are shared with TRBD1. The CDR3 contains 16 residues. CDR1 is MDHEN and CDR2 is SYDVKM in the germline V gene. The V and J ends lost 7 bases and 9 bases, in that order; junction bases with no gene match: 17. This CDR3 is CASTQGPRTGTLEQFF. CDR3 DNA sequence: TGTGCCAGCACCCAAGGGCCGAGGACAGGGACACTTGAGCAGTTCTTC.

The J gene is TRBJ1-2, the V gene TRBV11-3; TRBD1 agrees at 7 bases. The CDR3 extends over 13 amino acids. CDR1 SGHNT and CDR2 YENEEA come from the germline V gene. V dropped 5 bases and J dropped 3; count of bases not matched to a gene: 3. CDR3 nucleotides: TGTGCCAGCAGCCGTGACAGGGACTATGGCTACACCTTC. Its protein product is CASSRDRDYGYTF.

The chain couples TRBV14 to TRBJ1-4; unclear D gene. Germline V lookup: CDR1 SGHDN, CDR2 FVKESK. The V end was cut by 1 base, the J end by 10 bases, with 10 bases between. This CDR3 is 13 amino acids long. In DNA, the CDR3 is TGTGCCAGCAGCCAAGTTTACGCGGGAAAACTGTTTTTT. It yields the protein CASSQVYAGKLFF.

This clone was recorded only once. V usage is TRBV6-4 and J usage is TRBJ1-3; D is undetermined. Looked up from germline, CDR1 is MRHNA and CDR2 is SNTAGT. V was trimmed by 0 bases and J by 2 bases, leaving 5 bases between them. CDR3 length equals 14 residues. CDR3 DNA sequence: TGTGCCAGCAGTGACTCCGGGGCTGGAAACACCATATATTTT. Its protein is CASSDSGAGNTIYF.

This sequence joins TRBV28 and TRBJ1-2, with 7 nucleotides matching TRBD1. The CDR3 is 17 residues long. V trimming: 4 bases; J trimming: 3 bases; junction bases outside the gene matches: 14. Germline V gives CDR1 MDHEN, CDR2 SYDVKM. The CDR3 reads CASSYRQGRTGDYGYTF. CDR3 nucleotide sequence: TGTGCCAGCAGTTACCGACAGGGACGTACCGGTGACTATGGCTACACCTTC.

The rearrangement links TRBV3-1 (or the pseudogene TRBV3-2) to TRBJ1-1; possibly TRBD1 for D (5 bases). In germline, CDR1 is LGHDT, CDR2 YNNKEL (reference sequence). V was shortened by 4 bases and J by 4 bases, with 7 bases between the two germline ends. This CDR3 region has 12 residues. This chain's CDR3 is CASSPGGTEAFF. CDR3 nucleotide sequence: TGTGCCAGCAGCCCGGGGGGCACTGAAGCTTTCTTT.